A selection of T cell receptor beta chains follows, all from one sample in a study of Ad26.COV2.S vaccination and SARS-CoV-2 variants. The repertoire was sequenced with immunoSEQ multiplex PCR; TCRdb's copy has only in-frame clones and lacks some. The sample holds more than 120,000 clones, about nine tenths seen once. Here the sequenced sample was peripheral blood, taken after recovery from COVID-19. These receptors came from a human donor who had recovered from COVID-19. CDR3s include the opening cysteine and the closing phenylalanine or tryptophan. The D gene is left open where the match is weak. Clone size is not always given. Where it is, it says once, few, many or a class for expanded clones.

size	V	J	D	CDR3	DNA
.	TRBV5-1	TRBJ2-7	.	CASTPDSSYEQYF	TGCGCCAGCACGCCCGACAGCTCCTACGAGCAGTACTTC
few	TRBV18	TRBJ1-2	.	CASSPTSQGGGYTF	TGTGCCAGCTCACCGACGAGTCAGGGCGGAGGCTACACCTTC
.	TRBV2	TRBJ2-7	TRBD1	CASSTTGNEQYF	TGTGCCAGCAGCACGACAGGGAACGAGCAGTACTTC
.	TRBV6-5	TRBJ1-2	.	CASSYSGQGKGYTF	TGTGCCAGCAGTTACTCGGGGCAAGGGAAAGGCTACACCTTC
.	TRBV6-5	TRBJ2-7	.	CASSYGGSYEQYF	TGTGCCAGCAGTTACGGGGGTAGCTACGAGCAGTACTTC
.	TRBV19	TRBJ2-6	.	CASGVRGVAGANVLTF	TGTGCCAGTGGCGTAAGGGGGGTGGCTGGGGCCAACGTCCTGACTTTC
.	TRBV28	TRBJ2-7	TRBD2	CASSPSGLAGGSTYEQYF	TGTGCCAGCAGCCCGTCAGGGCTAGCGGGGGGATCGACTTACGAGCAGTACTTC
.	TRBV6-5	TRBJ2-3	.	CASSYKGPDADTQYF	TGTGCCAGCAGTTACAAGGGTCCGGACGCAGATACGCAGTATTTT
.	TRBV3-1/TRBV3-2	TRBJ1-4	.	CASSQAQGSNEKLFF	TGTGCCAGCAGCCAGGCGCAGGGATCTAATGAAAAACTGTTTTTT
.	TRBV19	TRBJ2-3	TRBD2	CASSPQKTSGGFRDTQYF	TGTGCCAGTAGTCCCCAAAAGACTAGCGGGGGATTCAGAGATACGCAGTATTTT
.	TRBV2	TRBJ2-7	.	CASSGGGRVPRSYEQYF	TGTGCCAGCAGTGGGGGGGGGCGAGTACCCCGCTCCTACGAGCAGTACTTC
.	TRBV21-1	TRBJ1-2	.	CASTDIGLYGYTF	TGTGCCAGCACCGATATAGGACTCTATGGCTACACCTTC
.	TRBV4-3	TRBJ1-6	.	CASSQDSSSSYNSPLHF	TGCGCCAGCAGCCAAGATAGTAGCAGCTCCTATAATTCACCCCTCCACTTT
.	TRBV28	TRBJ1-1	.	CASSFTTAANTEAFF	TGTGCCAGCAGTTTCACAACGGCGGCGAACACTGAAGCTTTCTTT
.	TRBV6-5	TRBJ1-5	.	CASSYSGNSNQPQHF	TGTGCCAGCAGTTACTCTGGCAATAGCAATCAGCCCCAGCATTTT
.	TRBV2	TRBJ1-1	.	CASNQYRSPNGEAFF	TGTGCCAGCAACCAGTACAGGTCGCCGAACGGTGAAGCTTTCTTT
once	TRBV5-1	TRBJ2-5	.	CASSLVGQQETQYF	TGCGCCAGCAGCTTGGTTGGGCAGCAAGAGACCCAGTACTTC
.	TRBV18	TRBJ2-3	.	CASSPNSTDTQYF	TGTGCCAGCTCACCGAATAGCACAGATACGCAGTATTTT
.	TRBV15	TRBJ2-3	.	CATTSRGEDTQYF	TGTGCCACCACCTCCCGGGGAGAGGATACGCAGTATTTT
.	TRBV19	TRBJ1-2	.	CASSKTSQEANYGYTF	TGTGCCAGTAGTAAAACCTCACAGGAAGCTAACTATGGCTACACCTTC
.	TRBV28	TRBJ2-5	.	CASSTLGGLQETQYF	TGTGCCAGCAGTACACTAGGAGGATTACAAGAGACCCAGTACTTC
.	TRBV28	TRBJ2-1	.	CASSFRPDRIVSYNEQFF	TGTGCCAGCAGTTTTAGACCCGACAGAATAGTATCCTACAATGAGCAGTTCTTC
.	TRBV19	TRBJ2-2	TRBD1	CASSGGQGFTGELFF	TGTGCCAGTAGTGGGGGACAGGGCTTCACCGGGGAGCTGTTTTTT
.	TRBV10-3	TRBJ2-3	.	CAISESVVRGTDTQYF	TGTGCCATCAGTGAGTCGGTAGTCAGGGGAACAGATACGCAGTATTTT
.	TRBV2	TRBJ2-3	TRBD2	CASNGIAGSIDTQYF	TGTGCCAGCAATGGAATAGCGGGGTCAATAGATACGCAGTATTTT
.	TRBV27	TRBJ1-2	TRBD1	CASSQRTGGDGYGYTF	TGTGCCAGCAGTCAGCGGACAGGGGGGGATGGCTATGGCTACACCTTC
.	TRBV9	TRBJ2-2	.	CASSAAGATGELFF	TGTGCCAGCAGCGCGGCCGGGGCCACCGGGGAGCTGTTTTTT
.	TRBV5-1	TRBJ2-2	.	CASSLGQPTGELFF	TGCGCCAGCAGCTTGGGGCAACCTACCGGGGAGCTGTTTTTT
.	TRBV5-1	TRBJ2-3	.	CASSFTDTQYF	TGCGCCAGCAGCTTCACAGATACGCAGTATTTT
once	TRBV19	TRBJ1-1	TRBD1	CASSIGDSEAFF	TGTGCCAGTAGTATTGGGGACAGTGAAGCTTTCTTT
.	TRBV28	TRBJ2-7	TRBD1	CASSRRSGGNAYEQYF	TGTGCCAGCAGTCGACGTTCAGGGGGCAACGCCTACGAGCAGTACTTC
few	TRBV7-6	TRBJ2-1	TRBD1	CASQGAPGQGQNEQFF	TGTGCCAGCCAGGGGGCTCCGGGACAGGGGCAGAATGAGCAGTTCTTC
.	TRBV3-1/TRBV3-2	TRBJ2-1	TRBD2	CASTAGGPGNEQFF	TGTGCCAGCACAGCGGGGGGGCCGGGGAATGAGCAGTTCTTC
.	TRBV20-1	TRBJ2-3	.	CSAPLWGRQYF	TGCAGTGCCCCCCTCTGGGGACGGCAGTATTTT
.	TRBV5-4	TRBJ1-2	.	CASSFALEGANYGYTF	TGTGCCAGCAGCTTTGCGTTGGAGGGAGCTAACTATGGCTACACCTTC
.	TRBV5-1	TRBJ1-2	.	CASSSDLGHGYTF	TGCGCCAGCAGCTCCGACCTAGGTCACGGCTACACCTTC
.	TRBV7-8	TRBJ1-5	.	CASSLERGAHQPQHF	TGTGCCAGCAGCTTAGAAAGGGGGGCCCATCAGCCCCAGCATTTT
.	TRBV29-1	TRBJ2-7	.	CSVDWAYEQYF	TGCAGCGTTGATTGGGCGTACGAGCAGTACTTC
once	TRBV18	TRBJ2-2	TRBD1	CASSRVGTGGTSTGELFF	TGTGCCAGCTCACGCGTCGGGACAGGGGGAACGAGCACCGGGGAGCTGTTTTTT
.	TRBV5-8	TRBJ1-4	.	CASSFKLDGATNEKLFF	TGTGCCAGCAGCTTTAAATTAGACGGAGCAACTAATGAAAAACTGTTTTTT
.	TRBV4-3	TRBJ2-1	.	CASSQDRGRSYNEQFF	TGCGCCAGCAGCCAGGATAGGGGCCGCTCCTACAATGAGCAGTTCTTC
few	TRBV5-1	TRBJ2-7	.	CASSSGTQLYEQYF	TGCGCCAGCAGCTCCGGGACTCAGCTGTACGAGCAGTACTTC
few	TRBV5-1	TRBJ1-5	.	CASSLGTAMNQPQHF	TGCGCCAGCAGCTTGGGGACCGCTATGAATCAGCCCCAGCATTTT
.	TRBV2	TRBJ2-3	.	CASLADTQYF	TGTGCCAGCCTCGCAGATACGCAGTATTTT
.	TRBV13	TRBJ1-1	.	CATSLNTEAFF	TGTGCCACCAGCCTGAACACTGAAGCTTTCTTT
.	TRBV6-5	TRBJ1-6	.	CAISLSQPNSPLHF	TGTGCCATCTCTCTCTCCCAGCCTAATTCACCCCTCCACTTT
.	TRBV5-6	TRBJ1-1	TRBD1	CASSQRGQGNTEAFF	TGTGCCAGCAGCCAGCGAGGACAGGGGAACACTGAAGCTTTCTTT
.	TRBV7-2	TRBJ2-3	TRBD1	CASSSRDRGDTQYF	TGTGCCAGCAGCTCCCGGGACAGGGGAGATACGCAGTATTTT
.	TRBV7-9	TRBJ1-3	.	CASSSPRIGTKGNTIYF	TGTGCCAGCAGCTCCCCCCGGATAGGGACGAAAGGAAACACCATATATTTT
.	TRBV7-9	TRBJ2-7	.	CASSLGTLGSYEQYF	TGTGCCAGCAGCTTAGGTACCCTCGGCTCCTACGAGCAGTACTTC
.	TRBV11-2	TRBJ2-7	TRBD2	CASRHPLGGGSYEQYF	TGTGCCAGCAGACACCCTCTTGGCGGGGGATCCTACGAGCAGTACTTC
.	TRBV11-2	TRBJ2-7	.	CASSNYHPYEQYF	TGTGCCAGCAGCAACTACCATCCGTACGAGCAGTACTTC
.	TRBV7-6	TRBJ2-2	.	CASSSSRGKNTGELFF	TGTGCCAGCAGCTCATCCAGGGGAAAGAACACCGGGGAGCTGTTTTTT